Presented here are 6 T cell receptor beta chains from one specimen sequenced in a study of T-cell memory formation after mild COVID-19. TCRdb independently ran MiXCR on the 5' RACE reads; one entry per CDR3 protein. The sample consists of a few hundred thousand distinct CDR3 sequences, 14% of them appearing once. Material: PBMCs or a T cell subset sorted from them (not recorded which). Receptor source: a man aged 18-30 years who had mild COVID-19 (a few samples of this study predate the infection). Cell type and time point are not known.

The V and J genes are TRBV7-8 and TRBJ1-2, with D perhaps TRBD1 (5 bases). V was shortened by 5 bases and J by 0 bases, with 19 bases between the two germline ends. CDR3 length: 17 residues. The germline gives CDR1 SGHVS, CDR2 FQNEAQ. CDR3 coding DNA: TGTGCCAGCAGCCCACGGGCGGGGCACCAAGCTAACTATGGCTACACCTTC. Its translation is CASSPRAGHQANYGYTF.

The chain has TRBV7-6 and TRBJ2-3; the D gene could be TRBD1 or TRBD2 (5 bases each). Germline loops: CDR1 SGHVS, CDR2 FNYEAQ. This CDR3 has 14 residues. V shed 1 base and J shed 5 bases, with 10 bases lying between them. In DNA form, the CDR3 reads TGTGCCAGCAGCTTAGGCAGGGAGATAGATACGCAGTATTTT. This sequence encodes CASSLGREIDTQYF.

The CDR3 protein is CASSKFQGVDVETQYF. In DNA, the CDR3 is TGTGCCAGCAGCAAATTCCAGGGGGTCGACGTCGAGACCCAGTACTTC. This sequence joins TRBV5-5 and TRBJ2-5; 7 nucleotides align to TRBD1. Germline-derived CDR1 and CDR2 are SGHKS and YYEKEE (reference sequence). Unmatched junction bases numbered 14, after V lost 4 bases and J lost 5 bases. This CDR3 region has 16 residues. The full variable domain, in which reference TRBV5-5 and TRBJ2-5 provide the parts outside the CDR3, is DAGVTQSPTHLIKTRGQQVTLRCSPISGHKSVSWYQQVLGQGPQFIFQYYEKEERGRGNFPDRFSARQFPNYSSELNVNALLLGDSALYLCASSKFQGVDVETQYFGPGTRLLVL.

The chain links TRBV20-1 to TRBJ2-2; TRBD2 matches 8 bases. The CDR3 contains 15 residues. V lost 0 bases to trimming and J lost 5 bases; unmatched junction nucleotides: 5. Germline V gene sequence: CDR1 DFQATT, CDR2 SNEGSKA (reference sequence). Here the CDR3 DNA reads TGCAGTGCTAGAGATCCGAGCGGGGGAACCGGGGAGCTGTTTTTT. This codes for CSARDPSGGTGELFF.

The rearrangement links TRBV7-6 to TRBJ2-1, with 13 bases aligning to TRBD2. Germline CDR1 is SGHVS and CDR2 is FNYEAQ. The CDR3 runs to 16 residues. Losses at the gene ends were 2 bases for V and 6 bases for J; bases not matched to a gene: 4. The CDR3 region is CASSLFGTSGANEQFF. CDR3 DNA: TGTGCCAGCAGCTTATTTGGGACTAGCGGGGCCAATGAGCAGTTCTTC. The whole variable domain, filled in from reference TRBV7-6 and TRBJ2-1, reads GAGVSQSPRYKVTKRGQDVALRCDPISGHVSLYWYRQALGQGPEFLTYFNYEAQQDKSGLPNDRFSAERPEGSISTLTIQRTEQRDSAMYRCASSLFGTSGANEQFFGPGTRLTVL.

This clonotype has more than one count but fewer than ten. The gene calls are TRBV18 and TRBJ2-1; 7 bases fit TRBD1. Germline trimming cut 6 bases from V and 2 bases from J; bases unmatched to any gene: 7. The germline V gene has CDR1 KGHSH and CDR2 LQKENI. The CDR3 consists of 15 residues. The CDR3 here is CASSHDRVPYNEQFF. DNA of the CDR3: TGTGCCAGCTCGCATGACAGGGTTCCCTACAATGAGCAGTTCTTC.